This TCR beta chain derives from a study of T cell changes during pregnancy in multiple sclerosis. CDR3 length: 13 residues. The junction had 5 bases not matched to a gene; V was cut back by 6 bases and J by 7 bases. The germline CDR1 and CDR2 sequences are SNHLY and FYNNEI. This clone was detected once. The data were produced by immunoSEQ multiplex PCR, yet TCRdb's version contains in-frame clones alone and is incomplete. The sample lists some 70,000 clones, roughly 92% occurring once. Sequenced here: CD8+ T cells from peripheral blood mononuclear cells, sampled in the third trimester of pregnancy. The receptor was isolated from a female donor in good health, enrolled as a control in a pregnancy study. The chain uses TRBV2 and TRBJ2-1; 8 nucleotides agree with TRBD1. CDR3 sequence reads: CASSGQGLNEQFF. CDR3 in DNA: TGTGCCAGCAGCGGACAGGGTTTGAATGAGCAGTTCTTC.